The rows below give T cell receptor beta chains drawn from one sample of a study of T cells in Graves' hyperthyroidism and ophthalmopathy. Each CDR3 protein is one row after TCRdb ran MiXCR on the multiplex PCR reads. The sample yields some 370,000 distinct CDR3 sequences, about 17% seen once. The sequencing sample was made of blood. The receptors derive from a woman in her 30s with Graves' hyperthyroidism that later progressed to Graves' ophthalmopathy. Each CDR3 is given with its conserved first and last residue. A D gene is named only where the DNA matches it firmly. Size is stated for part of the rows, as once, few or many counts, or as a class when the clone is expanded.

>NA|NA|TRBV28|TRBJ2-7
CASTPGSSYEQYF
TGTGCCAGCACCCCAGGGAGCTCCTACGAGCAGTACTTC
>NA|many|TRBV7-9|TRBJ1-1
CASSLIVNTEAFF
TGTGCCAGCAGCTTAATCGTGAACACTGAAGCTTTCTTT
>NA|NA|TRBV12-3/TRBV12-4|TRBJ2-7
CASSPWAGVEGEQYF
TGTGCCAGCAGTCCCTGGGCAGGAGTGGAAGGCGAGCAGTACTTC
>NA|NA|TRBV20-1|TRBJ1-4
CSAREVGKTNEKLFF
TGCAGTGCTAGAGAGGTGGGGAAAACTAATGAAAAACTGTTTTTT
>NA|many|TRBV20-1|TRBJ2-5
CSAWDAGTQYF
TGCAGTGCTTGGGATGCGGGGACCCAGTACTTC
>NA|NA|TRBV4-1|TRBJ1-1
CASSQNQGLRTEAFF
TGCGCCAGCAGCCAAAATCAGGGGCTGCGGACTGAAGCTTTCTTT
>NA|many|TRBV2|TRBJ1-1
CASSEAESTEAFF
TGTGCCAGCAGTGAAGCCGAGAGCACTGAAGCTTTCTTT
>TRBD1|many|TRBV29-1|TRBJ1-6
CSAMTGGDSPLHF
TGCAGCGCCATGACAGGGGGCGATTCACCCCTCCACTTT
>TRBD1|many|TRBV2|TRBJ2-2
CASSVAGGISGELFF
TGTGCCAGCAGTGTGGCAGGGGGAATCTCCGGGGAGCTGTTTTTT
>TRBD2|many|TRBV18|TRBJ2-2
CASSTRLAATGELFF
TGTGCCAGCTCTACCAGGCTAGCGGCCACCGGGGAGCTGTTTTTT
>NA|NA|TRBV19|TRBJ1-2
CASKAGTGNYGYTF
TGTGCCAGTAAAGCGGGGACGGGTAACTATGGCTACACCTTC
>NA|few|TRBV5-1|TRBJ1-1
CASSLAPVGTEAFF
TGCGCCAGCAGCTTGGCCCCAGTGGGCACTGAAGCTTTCTTT
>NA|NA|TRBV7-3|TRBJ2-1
CASSPSLVGSYNEQFF
TGTGCCAGCAGCCCATCGTTGGTGGGCTCCTACAATGAGCAGTTCTTC
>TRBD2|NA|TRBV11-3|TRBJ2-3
CASSARLAGGHTQYF
TGTGCCAGCAGCGCACGACTAGCGGGGGGGCATACGCAGTATTTT
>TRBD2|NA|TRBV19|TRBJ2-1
CASRTSGGVREQFF
TGTGCCAGTAGGACTAGCGGGGGGGTAAGAGAGCAGTTCTTC
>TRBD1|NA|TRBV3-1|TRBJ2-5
CATSNRGDEETQYF
TGTGCCACGTCAAACAGGGGAGATGAGGAGACCCAGTACTTC
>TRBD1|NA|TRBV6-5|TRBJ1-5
CASSYDYRGGQPQHF
TGTGCCAGCAGTTACGACTACAGGGGTGGTCAGCCCCAGCATTTT
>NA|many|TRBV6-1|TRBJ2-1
CASRILAEPYNEQFF
TGTGCCAGCAGGATCCTGGCGGAGCCCTACAATGAGCAGTTCTTC
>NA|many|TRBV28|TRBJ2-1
CASSGYSLGSEQFF
TGTGCCAGCAGTGGGTACAGTCTCGGGAGTGAGCAGTTCTTC
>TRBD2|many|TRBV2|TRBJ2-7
CASSDTLAGAEVYEQYF
TGTGCCAGCAGTGACACACTAGCGGGAGCCGAGGTCTACGAGCAGTACTTC
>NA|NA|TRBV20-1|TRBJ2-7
CSAQPSLSGTYSYEQYF
TGCAGTGCCCAACCCTCCCTTTCGGGGACCTATTCCTACGAGCAGTACTTC
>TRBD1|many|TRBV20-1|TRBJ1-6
CSAMRTGGASPLHF
TGCAGTGCTATGAGGACAGGGGGCGCTTCACCCCTCCACTTT
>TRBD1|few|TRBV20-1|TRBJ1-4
CSASTGRKLFF
TGCAGTGCTTCGACAGGGCGTAAACTGTTTTTT